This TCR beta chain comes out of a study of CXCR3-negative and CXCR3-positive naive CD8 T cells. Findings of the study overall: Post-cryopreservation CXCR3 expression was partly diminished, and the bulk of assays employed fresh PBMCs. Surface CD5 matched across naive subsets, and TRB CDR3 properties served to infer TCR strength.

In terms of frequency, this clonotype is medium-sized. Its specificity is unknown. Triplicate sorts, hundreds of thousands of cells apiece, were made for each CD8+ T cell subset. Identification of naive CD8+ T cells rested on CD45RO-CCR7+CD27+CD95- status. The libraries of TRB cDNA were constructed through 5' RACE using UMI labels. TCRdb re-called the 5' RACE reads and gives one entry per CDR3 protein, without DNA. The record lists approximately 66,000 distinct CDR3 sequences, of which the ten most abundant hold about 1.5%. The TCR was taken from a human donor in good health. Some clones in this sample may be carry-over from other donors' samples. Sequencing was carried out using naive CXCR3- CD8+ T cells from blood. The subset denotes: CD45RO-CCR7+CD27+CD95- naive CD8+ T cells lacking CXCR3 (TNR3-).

CDR3 amino acids: CSVEDGQYGRAFF. The rearrangement uses TRBV29-1 and TRBJ1-1. The CDR3 consists of 13 residues. The germline CDR1 and CDR2 sequences are SQVTM and ANQGSEA.